The present T cell receptor (beta chain) was sequenced within a study of blood T cell repertoires in COVID-19. For the study at large: Sources were T cells, B-cell-depleted T cells, or PBMCs; the material itself was cDNA or gDNA.

This clone was found once. Authors' processing steps: Nucleated cell counts were estimated from reference gene primer amplification. The assay was immunoSEQ multiplex PCR, and TCRdb's table has in-frame clones only and misses some. The D gene and trimming were derived from the DNA, and the V and J assignments and clone size from that table. The sample comprises about 200,000 clones, more than 85% of which are singletons, and 3% rests with the top ten. The V end lost 1 base, the J end lost 5 bases, and 11 bases lay between the germline ends. Germline CDR1 SGHNT, CDR2 YENEEA. The CDR3 runs to 15 residues.

The chain links TRBV11-3 to TRBJ2-2; a possible D gene is TRBD2 (6 bases). The sequenced sample was peripheral blood. The receptor was derived from a man in his sixties with acute or convalescent COVID-19. CDR3 in amino acids: CASSLGGAGTGELFF. In DNA, the CDR3 is TGTGCCAGCAGCTTAGGCGGGGCCGGGACCGGGGAGCTGTTTTTT.